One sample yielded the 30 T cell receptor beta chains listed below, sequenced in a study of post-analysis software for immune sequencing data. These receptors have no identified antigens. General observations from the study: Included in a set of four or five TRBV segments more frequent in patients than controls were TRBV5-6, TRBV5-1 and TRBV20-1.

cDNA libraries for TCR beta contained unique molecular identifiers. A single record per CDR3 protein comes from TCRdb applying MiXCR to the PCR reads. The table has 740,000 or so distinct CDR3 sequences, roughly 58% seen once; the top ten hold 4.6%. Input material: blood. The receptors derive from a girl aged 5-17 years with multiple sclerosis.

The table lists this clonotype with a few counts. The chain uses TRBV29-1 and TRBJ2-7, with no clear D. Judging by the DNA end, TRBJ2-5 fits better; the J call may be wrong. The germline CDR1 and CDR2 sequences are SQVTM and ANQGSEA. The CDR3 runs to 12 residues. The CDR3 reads CSVVRQPETQYF. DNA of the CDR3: TGCAGCGTTGTGAGGCAGCCGGAGACCCAGTACTTC.

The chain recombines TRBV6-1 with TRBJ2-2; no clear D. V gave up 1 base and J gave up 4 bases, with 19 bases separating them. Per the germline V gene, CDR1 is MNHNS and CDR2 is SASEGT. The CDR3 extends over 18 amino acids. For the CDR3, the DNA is TGTGCCAGCAGTGAAGGGCATACCTGGGCAGGCGGCACCGGGGAGCTGTTTTTT. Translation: CASSEGHTWAGGTGELFF.

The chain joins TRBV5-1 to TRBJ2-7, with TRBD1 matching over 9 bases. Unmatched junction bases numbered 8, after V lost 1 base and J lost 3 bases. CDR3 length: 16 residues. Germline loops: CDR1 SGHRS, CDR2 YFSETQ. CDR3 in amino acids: CASSLIAGTGLYEQYF. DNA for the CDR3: TGCGCCAGCAGCTTGATTGCCGGGACAGGGCTCTACGAGCAGTACTTC.

The CDR3, as DNA: TGTGCCAGCAGCCGACCTACCGGGACAAGTTTCTACGAGCAGTACTTC. It translates to CASSRPTGTSFYEQYF. The V and J genes are TRBV14 and TRBJ2-7; D possibly corresponds to TRBD1 (6 bases). The CDR3 runs to 16 residues. Germline V CDR1 and CDR2: SGHDN, FVKESK. The germline V and J ends were trimmed by 4 bases and 3 bases, with 19 bases remaining between them.

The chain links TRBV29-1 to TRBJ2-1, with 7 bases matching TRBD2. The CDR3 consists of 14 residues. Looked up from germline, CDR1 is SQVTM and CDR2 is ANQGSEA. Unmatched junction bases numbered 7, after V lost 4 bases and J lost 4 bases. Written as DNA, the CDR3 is TGCAGCGTTGTGGGAGGGAGTCCTTACAATGAGCAGTTCTTC. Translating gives CSVVGGSPYNEQFF.

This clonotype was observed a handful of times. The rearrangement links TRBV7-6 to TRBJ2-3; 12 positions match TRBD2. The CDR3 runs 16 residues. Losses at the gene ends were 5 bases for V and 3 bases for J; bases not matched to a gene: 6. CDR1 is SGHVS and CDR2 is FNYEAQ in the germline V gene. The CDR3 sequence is CASSLLAGGPTDTQYF. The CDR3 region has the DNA TGTGCCAGCAGCCTTCTAGCGGGAGGGCCGACAGATACGCAGTATTTT.

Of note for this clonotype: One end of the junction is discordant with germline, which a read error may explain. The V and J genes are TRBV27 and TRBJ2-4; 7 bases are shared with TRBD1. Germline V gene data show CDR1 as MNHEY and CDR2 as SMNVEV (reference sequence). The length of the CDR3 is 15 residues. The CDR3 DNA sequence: TGTGCCAGCGGACCCGTAGGACAGGTTAAAAACATTCAGTGCTTC. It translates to CASGPVGQVKNIQCF.

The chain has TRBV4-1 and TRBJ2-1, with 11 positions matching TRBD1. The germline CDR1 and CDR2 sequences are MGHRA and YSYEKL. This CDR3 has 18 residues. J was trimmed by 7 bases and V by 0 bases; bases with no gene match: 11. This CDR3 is CASSQDPPGTGGGNEQFF. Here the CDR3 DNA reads TGCGCCAGCAGCCAAGACCCTCCGGGGACAGGGGGTGGAAATGAGCAGTTCTTC.

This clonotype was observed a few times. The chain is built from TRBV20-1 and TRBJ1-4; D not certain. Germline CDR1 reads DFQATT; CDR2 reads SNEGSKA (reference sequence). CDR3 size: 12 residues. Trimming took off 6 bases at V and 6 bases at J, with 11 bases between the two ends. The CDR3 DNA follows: TGCAGTGCCGTCGGGAGGGATGAAAAACTGTTTTTT. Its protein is CSAVGRDEKLFF.

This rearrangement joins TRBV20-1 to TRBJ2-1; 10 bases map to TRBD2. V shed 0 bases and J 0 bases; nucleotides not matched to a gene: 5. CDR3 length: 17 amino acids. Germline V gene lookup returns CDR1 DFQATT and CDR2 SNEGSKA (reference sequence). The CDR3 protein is CSARDPSGRLSYNEQFF. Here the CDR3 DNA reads TGCAGTGCTAGAGATCCTAGCGGGAGACTCTCCTACAATGAGCAGTTCTTC.

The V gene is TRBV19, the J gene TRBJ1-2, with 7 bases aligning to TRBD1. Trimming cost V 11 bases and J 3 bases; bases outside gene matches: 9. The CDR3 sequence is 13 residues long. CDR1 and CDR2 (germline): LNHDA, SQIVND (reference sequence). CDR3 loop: CASKTGAHYGYTF. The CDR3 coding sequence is TGTGCCTCTAAAACAGGGGCCCACTATGGCTACACCTTC. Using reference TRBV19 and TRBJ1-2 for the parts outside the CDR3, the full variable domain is DGGITQSPKYLFRKEGQNVTLSCEQNLNHDAMYWYRQDPGQGLRLIYYSQIVNDFQKGDIAEGYSVSREKKESFPLTVTSAQKNPTAFYLCASKTGAHYGYTFGSGTRLTVV.

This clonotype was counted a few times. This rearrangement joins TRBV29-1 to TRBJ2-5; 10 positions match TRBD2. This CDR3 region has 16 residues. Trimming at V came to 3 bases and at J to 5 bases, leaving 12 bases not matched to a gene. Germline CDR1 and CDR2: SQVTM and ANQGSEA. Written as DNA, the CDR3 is TGCAGCGTTGATTTCCTAGCGGGGGCCCAGGGTGAGACCCAGTACTTC. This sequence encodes CSVDFLAGAQGETQYF. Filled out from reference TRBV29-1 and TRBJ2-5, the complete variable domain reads SAVISQKPSRDICQRGTSLTIQCQVDSQVTMMFWYRQQPGQSLTLIATANQGSEATYESGFVIDKFPISRPNLTFSTLTVSNMSPEDSSIYLCSVDFLAGAQGETQYFGPGTRLLVL.

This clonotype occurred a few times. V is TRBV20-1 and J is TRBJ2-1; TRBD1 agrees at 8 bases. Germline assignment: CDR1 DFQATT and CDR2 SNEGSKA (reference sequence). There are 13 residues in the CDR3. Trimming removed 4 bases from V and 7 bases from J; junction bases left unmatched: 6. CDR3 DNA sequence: TGCAGTGCTATCGGGACAGGTCATAATGAGCAGTTCTTC. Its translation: CSAIGTGHNEQFF.

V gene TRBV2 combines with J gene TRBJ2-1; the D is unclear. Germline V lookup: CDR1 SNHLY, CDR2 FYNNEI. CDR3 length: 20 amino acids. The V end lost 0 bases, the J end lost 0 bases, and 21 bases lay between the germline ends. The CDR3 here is CASSEADPTLHRRSYNEQFF. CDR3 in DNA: TGTGCCAGCAGTGAAGCTGACCCCACTCTACATCGCCGCTCCTACAATGAGCAGTTCTTC. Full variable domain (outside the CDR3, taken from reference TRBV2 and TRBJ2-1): EPEVTQTPSHQVTQMGQEVILRCVPISNHLYFYWYRQILGQKVEFLVSFYNNEISEKSEIFDDQFSVERPDGSNFTLKIRSTKLEDSAMYFCASSEADPTLHRRSYNEQFFGPGTRLTVL.

The CDR3, as DNA: TGTGCCAGCAGCCCCCGGGACAGGTATTACTCTGGGGCCAACGTCCTGACTTTC. This encodes CASSPRDRYYSGANVLTF. The J gene is TRBJ2-6, the V gene TRBV7-3; 8 nucleotides match TRBD1. The CDR3 length is 18 residues. Losses at the gene ends were 5 bases for V and 0 bases for J; bases not matched to a gene: 9. CDR1 and CDR2 (germline): SGHTA, FQGTGA.

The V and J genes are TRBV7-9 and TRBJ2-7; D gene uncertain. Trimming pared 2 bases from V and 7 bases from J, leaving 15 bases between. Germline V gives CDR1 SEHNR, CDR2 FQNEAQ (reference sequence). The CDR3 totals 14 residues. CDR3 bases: TGTGCCAGCAGCTTACTGACAAGACGGAATGAGCAGTACTTC. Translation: CASSLLTRRNEQYF.

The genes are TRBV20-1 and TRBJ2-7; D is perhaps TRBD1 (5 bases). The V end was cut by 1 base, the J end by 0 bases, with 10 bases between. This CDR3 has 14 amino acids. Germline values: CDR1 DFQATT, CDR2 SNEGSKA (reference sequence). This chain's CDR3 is CSARGGRTSYEQYF. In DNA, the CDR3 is TGCAGTGCTAGAGGGGGCAGGACCTCCTACGAGCAGTACTTC.

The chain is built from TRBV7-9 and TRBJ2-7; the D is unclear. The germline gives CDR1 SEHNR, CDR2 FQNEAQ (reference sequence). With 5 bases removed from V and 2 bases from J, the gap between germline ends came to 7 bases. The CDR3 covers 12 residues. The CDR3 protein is CASSHTPYEQYF. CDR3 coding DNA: TGTGCCAGCAGCCACACACCCTACGAGCAGTACTTC.

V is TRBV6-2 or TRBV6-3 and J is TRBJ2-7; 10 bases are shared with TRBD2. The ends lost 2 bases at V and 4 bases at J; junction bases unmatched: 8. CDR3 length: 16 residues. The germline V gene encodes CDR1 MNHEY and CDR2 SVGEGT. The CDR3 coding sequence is TGTGCCAGCAGTTACCGTACTAGCGGGGATCCTTACGAGCAGTACTTC. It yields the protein CASSYRTSGDPYEQYF.

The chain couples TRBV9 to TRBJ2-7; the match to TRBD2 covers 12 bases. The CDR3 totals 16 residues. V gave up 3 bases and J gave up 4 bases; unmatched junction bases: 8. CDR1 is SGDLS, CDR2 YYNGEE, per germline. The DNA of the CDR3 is TGTGCCAGCAGCGCCGGGACTAGCGGGCCCTCATACGAGCAGTACTTC. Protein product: CASSAGTSGPSYEQYF.

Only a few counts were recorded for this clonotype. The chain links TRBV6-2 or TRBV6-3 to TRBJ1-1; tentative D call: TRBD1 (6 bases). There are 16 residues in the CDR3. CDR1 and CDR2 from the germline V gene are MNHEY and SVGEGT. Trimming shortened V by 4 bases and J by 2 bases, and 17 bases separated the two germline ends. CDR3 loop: CASSSPPRGFNTEAFF. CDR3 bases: TGTGCCAGCAGTTCCCCTCCCAGGGGTTTCAACACTGAAGCTTTCTTT.

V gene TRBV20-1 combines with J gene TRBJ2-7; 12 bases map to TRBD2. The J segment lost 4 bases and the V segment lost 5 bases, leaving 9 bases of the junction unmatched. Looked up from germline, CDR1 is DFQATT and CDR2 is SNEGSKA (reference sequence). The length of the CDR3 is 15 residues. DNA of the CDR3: TGCAGTGCTCCTGGACTAGCGGGAAAAGGTTACGAGCAGTACTTC. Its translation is CSAPGLAGKGYEQYF.

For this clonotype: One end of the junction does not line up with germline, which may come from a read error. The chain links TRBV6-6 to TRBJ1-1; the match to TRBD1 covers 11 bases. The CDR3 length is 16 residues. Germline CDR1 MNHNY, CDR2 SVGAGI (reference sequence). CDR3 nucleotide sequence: TGTGCCAGCAGACCTGGACAGGGGGCTGGGTACACTAAAGCTTTCTTT. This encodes CASRPGQGAGYTKAFF.

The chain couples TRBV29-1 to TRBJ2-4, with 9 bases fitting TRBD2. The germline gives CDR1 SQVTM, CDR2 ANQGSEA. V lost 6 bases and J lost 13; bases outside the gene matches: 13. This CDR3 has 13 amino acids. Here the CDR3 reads CSVSSGSYNEQYF. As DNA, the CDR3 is TGCAGCGTGAGTAGCGGGAGCTACAATGAGCAGTACTTC.

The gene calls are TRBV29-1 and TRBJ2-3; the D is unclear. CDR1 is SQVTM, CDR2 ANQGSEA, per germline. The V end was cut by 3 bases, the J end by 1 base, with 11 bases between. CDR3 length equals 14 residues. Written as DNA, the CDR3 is TGCAGCGTTGAGGGCCCGTTCGGCACAGATACGCAGTATTTT. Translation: CSVEGPFGTDTQYF.

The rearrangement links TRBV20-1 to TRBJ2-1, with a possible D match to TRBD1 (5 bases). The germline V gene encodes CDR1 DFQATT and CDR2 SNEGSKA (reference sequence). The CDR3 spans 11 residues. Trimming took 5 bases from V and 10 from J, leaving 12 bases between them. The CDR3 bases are TGCAGTGCTCGTACAGGTGAAGAGCAGTTCTTC. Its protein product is CSARTGEEQFF.

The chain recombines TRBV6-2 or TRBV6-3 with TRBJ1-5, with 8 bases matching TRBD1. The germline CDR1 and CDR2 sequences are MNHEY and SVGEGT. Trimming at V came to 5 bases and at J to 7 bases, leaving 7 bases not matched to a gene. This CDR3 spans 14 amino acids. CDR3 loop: CASSNGQGIQPQHF. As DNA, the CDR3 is TGTGCCAGCAGTAACGGACAGGGTATCCAGCCCCAGCATTTT.

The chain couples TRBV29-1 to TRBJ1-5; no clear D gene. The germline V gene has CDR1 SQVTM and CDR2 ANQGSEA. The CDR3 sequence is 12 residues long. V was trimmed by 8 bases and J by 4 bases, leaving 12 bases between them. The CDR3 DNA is TGCAGCACTGGAGGCAGAAATCAGCCCCAGCATTTT. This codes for CSTGGRNQPQHF.

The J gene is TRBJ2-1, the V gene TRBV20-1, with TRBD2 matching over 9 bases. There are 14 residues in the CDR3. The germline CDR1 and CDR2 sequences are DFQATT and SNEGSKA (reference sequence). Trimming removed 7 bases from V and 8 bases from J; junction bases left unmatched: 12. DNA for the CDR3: TGCAGTGTCCCGACCGGGACTAGCATCGATGAGCAGTTCTTC. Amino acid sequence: CSVPTGTSIDEQFF.

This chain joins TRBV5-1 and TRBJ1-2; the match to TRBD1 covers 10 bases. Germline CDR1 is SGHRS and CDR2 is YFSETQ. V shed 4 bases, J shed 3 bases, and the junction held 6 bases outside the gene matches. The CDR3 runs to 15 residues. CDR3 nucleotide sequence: TGCGCCAGCAGCCCGAAGACAGGGGGCGACTATGGCTACACCTTC. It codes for CASSPKTGGDYGYTF.